Listed below are T cell receptor beta chains from one sample, sequenced in a study of type 1 regulatory T cells. From the reads, TCRdb called clonotypes with MiXCR, one entry per CDR3 protein. This table holds about 42,000 distinct CDR3 sequences, 12% found once. The antigens of these receptors remain unknown. Sequences were obtained from cultured non-Tr1 T cells, either the whole culture or a sorted T cell fraction (not recorded which). Every receptor here comes from a human donor in good health. CDR3s include the opening cysteine and the closing phenylalanine or tryptophan. D genes are given only for firm matches. Clone sizes are given selectively: once, few, many, or a class where the clone is expanded.

size,D,J,V,CDR3,DNA
NA,NA,TRBJ2-3,TRBV3-1,CASSQRTPWGGSTDTQYF,TGTGCCAGCAGCCAAAGAACTCCCTGGGGCGGGAGCACAGATACGCAGTATTTT
NA,NA,TRBJ2-3,TRBV15,CATSSRRGLYTDTQYF,TGTGCCACCAGCAGCCGGCGGGGACTCTACACAGATACGCAGTATTTT
NA,TRBD2,TRBJ2-1,TRBV10-3,CAIKTSGMDEQFF,TGTGCCATCAAGACTAGCGGGATGGATGAGCAGTTCTTC
many,NA,TRBJ2-3,TRBV20-1,CSAFPSSSTDTQYF,TGCAGTGCGTTCCCGTCTAGCTCCACAGATACGCAGTATTTT
many,NA,TRBJ2-3,TRBV5-1,CASSLEADTQYF,TGCGCCAGCAGCTTAGAAGCAGATACGCAGTATTTT
medium-sized,NA,TRBJ2-7,TRBV12-3/TRBV12-4,CASSLGSPYEQYF,TGTGCCAGCAGTCTCGGGAGTCCCTACGAGCAGTACTTC
few,TRBD1,TRBJ2-7,TRBV7-6,CASSWTDRGRDNEQYF,TGTGCCAGCAGCTGGACAGACAGGGGGCGCGACAACGAGCAGTACTTC
NA,NA,TRBJ2-3,TRBV20-1,CSAKGGGLLKYF,TGCAGTGCTAAGGGGGGCGGACTACTGAAGTATTTT
many,NA,TRBJ1-5,TRBV20-1,CSASMLGQPQHF,TGCAGTGCTAGTATGTTGGGGCAGCCCCAGCATTTT
NA,TRBD2,TRBJ2-3,TRBV20-1,CSAKPPTREGRWDTQYF,TGCAGTGCCAAACCCCCGACGCGGGAGGGGAGGTGGGATACGCAGTATTTT
few,TRBD1,TRBJ2-1,TRBV7-3,CASSRGGTGNNEQFF,TGTGCCAGCAGCCGAGGCGGGACAGGTAACAATGAGCAGTTCTTC
NA,TRBD2,TRBJ2-3,TRBV7-8,CASSYRLAGGTTDTQYF,TGTGCCAGCAGCTACCGACTAGCGGGAGGAACCACAGATACGCAGTATTTT
many,NA,TRBJ2-1,TRBV11-2,CARGDEVGRYNEQFF,TGTGCCAGGGGGGACGAAGTGGGGCGATACAATGAGCAGTTCTTC
many,NA,TRBJ2-4,TRBV20-1,CSARDPELAKNIQYF,TGCAGTGCTAGGGACCCCGAGCTAGCCAAAAACATTCAGTACTTC
NA,NA,TRBJ2-1,TRBV6-2/TRBV6-3,CASSSLYNEQFF,TGTGCCAGCTCCTCCTTGTACAATGAGCAGTTCTTC
many,TRBD2,TRBJ2-1,TRBV27,CASSYSGRVHEQFF,TGTGCCAGCAGTTATAGCGGGAGGGTCCATGAGCAGTTCTTC
many,TRBD1,TRBJ1-5,TRBV15,CATSIRDRGGDQPQHF,TGTGCCACCAGCATCCGCGACAGGGGAGGGGATCAGCCCCAGCATTTT
NA,NA,TRBJ1-2,TRBV5-1,CASSLTAGNYGYTF,TGCGCCAGCAGCCTCACGGCGGGGAACTATGGCTACACCTTC
NA,NA,TRBJ1-5,TRBV7-2,CASSLALDQPQHF,TGTGCCAGCAGCTTAGCCCTAGATCAGCCCCAGCATTTT
medium-sized,TRBD1,TRBJ1-5,TRBV20-1,CSASGQGKQPQHF,TGCAGTGCTTCCGGACAGGGAAAACAGCCCCAGCATTTT
many,NA,TRBJ2-7,TRBV10-3,CAISETTLEQYF,TGTGCCATCAGTGAGACCACACTAGAGCAGTACTTC
few,TRBD2,TRBJ2-7,TRBV20-1,CSSSGRMREQYF,TGCAGTTCTAGCGGGAGGATGAGAGAGCAGTACTTC
few,NA,TRBJ1-5,TRBV20-1,CSANQVAESQPQHF,TGCAGTGCCAATCAGGTCGCAGAAAGTCAGCCCCAGCATTTT
many,NA,TRBJ1-6,TRBV12-3/TRBV12-4,CASSLARGNSPLHF,TGTGCCAGCAGTTTAGCAAGGGGAAATTCACCCCTCCACTTT
many,NA,TRBJ1-2,TRBV27,CASSIRRGYGYTF,TGTGCCAGCAGTATCAGGCGGGGCTATGGCTACACCTTC
many,TRBD1,TRBJ1-4,TRBV28,CASSSGQGANEKLFF,TGTGCCAGCAGTTCGGGACAGGGGGCTAATGAAAAACTGTTTTTT
NA,NA,TRBJ2-5,TRBV20-1,CSASSNGYQETQYF,TGCAGTGCTAGTTCGAACGGTTACCAAGAGACCCAGTACTTC
many,NA,TRBJ2-2,TRBV6-1,CASSERGRRNTGELFF,TGTGCCAGCAGTGAACGGGGCAGGAGGAACACCGGGGAGCTGTTTTTT
few,NA,TRBJ2-3,TRBV5-4,CASSFNSAVHTQYF,TGTGCCAGCAGCTTCAACAGCGCAGTCCATACGCAGTATTTT
NA,NA,TRBJ2-3,TRBV7-6,CASSLEYSTDTQYF,TGTGCCAGCAGCTTGGAATATAGCACAGATACGCAGTATTTT
many,NA,TRBJ2-3,TRBV7-2,CASSSDSRGTDTQYF,TGTGCCAGCAGTTCGGACAGTCGGGGCACAGATACGCAGTATTTT
many,NA,TRBJ1-1,TRBV20-1,CSARRDPNTEAFF,TGCAGTGCCAGAAGGGACCCGAACACTGAAGCTTTCTTT
NA,TRBD2,TRBJ2-7,TRBV20-1,CSARATSGRSEQYF,TGCAGTGCTAGAGCCACTAGCGGGAGGAGCGAGCAGTACTTC
many,TRBD2,TRBJ2-3,TRBV20-1,CSARAAGGPLDTQYF,TGCAGTGCTAGAGCCGCGGGAGGGCCGCTGGATACGCAGTATTTT
many,NA,TRBJ2-7,TRBV7-8,CASSAEVGSPEQYF,TGTGCCAGCAGCGCCGAGGTGGGCTCCCCCGAGCAGTACTTC
NA,TRBD2,TRBJ2-3,TRBV2,CASSGPGGGVTDTQYF,TGTGCCAGCAGTGGTCCTGGCGGGGGGGTTACAGATACGCAGTATTTT
few,NA,TRBJ1-2,TRBV7-9,CASSQNDGGGYTF,TGTGCCAGCAGCCAGAACGACGGAGGTGGCTACACCTTC
many,NA,TRBJ2-7,TRBV6-5,CASTKGYEQYF,TGTGCCAGCACCAAGGGCTACGAGCAGTACTTC
many,TRBD1,TRBJ2-3,TRBV7-8,CASSLVGTGGTSTDTQYF,TGTGCCAGCAGCTTAGTCGGGACAGGGGGCACGAGCACAGATACGCAGTATTTT
many,TRBD2,TRBJ2-1,TRBV29-1,CSVSGLAGALAEQFF,TGCAGCGTTTCCGGACTAGCGGGAGCTTTGGCTGAGCAGTTCTTC
few,NA,TRBJ2-3,TRBV7-2,CASSAGAQTQYF,TGTGCCAGCAGCGCCGGGGCCCAGACGCAGTATTTT
NA,TRBD2,TRBJ2-2,TRBV5-1,CASSLGLAGVANTGELFF,TGCGCCAGCAGCTTGGGACTAGCGGGAGTTGCGAACACCGGGGAGCTGTTTTTT
NA,NA,TRBJ2-3,TRBV12-3/TRBV12-4,CASSLVTGADTDTQYF,TGTGCCAGCAGTTTAGTGACAGGAGCCGACACAGATACGCAGTATTTT
many,NA,TRBJ1-5,TRBV2,CASSEAGGKSPPQHF,TGTGCCAGCAGTGAAGCTGGGGGGAAATCGCCGCCCCAGCATTTT
few,NA,TRBJ1-2,TRBV3-1,CASSQGLSGYDYGYTF,TGTGCCAGCAGCCAAGGGTTATCGGGGTACGACTATGGCTACACCTTC
many,NA,TRBJ1-2,TRBV29-1,CSVEGSRRGGYTF,TGCAGCGTTGAAGGTAGCAGGCGGGGTGGCTACACCTTC
many,NA,TRBJ2-2,TRBV4-2,CASSQGQEYTGELFF,TGTGCCAGCAGCCAGGGCCAGGAATACACCGGGGAGCTGTTTTTT
NA,NA,TRBJ2-1,TRBV7-3,CASSLRASPTYNEQFF,TGTGCCAGCAGCCTAAGGGCATCGCCCACCTACAATGAGCAGTTCTTC
few,TRBD1,TRBJ2-2,TRBV30,CAWGTGNTGELFF,TGTGCCTGGGGGACAGGGAACACCGGGGAGCTGTTTTTT
many,NA,TRBJ1-1,TRBV11-2,CASSSRVGPEAFF,TGTGCCAGCAGCTCCCGGGTAGGCCCTGAAGCTTTCTTT
many,TRBD2,TRBJ2-5,TRBV2,CASSEVLAGAETQYF,TGTGCCAGCAGTGAAGTCCTAGCGGGAGCCGAGACCCAGTACTTC
many,TRBD2,TRBJ2-1,TRBV5-1,CASSWGLAGLNEQFF,TGCGCCAGCAGCTGGGGACTAGCGGGGCTAAATGAGCAGTTCTTC
many,NA,TRBJ1-3,TRBV7-8,CASSLSSRSENTIYF,TGTGCCAGCAGCTTATCCTCCAGGTCGGAAAACACCATATATTTT